The present T cell receptor beta chain was sequenced within a study of shared clonotypes between healthy human individuals. The sample holds one count of this clone. Its target is not known. The study enrolled healthy HIV-negative adults without recent acute infections or vaccinations as donors. A split of CD4+ cells into CD45RA+ naive and CD45RA-negative memory subsets was performed. Sequenced by immunoSEQ multiplex PCR; TCRdb stores in-frame clones only, minus some. Of about 2.3 million clones listed, 85% to 95% are singletons. Study findings and constraints: Depth of sequencing was expected to influence donor clonotype sharing. Of the naive CD4 clonotypes, roughly 5% were shared across a handful of donors.

This TCR was sampled from a man aged 18 to 30 in good health. Some clones in this sample may be carry-over from other donors' samples. The specimen was naive CD4+ T cells from PBMCs. The subset denotes: CD45RA+ positively selected.

The CDR3 protein is CASRDPGSGNTIYF. The CDR3 DNA sequence: TGTGCCAGCAGAGATCCAGGCTCAGGAAACACCATATATTTT. The chain carries TRBV6-1 and TRBJ1-3; D is uncertain. Germline lookup yields CDR1 MNHNS and CDR2 SASEGT. V gave up 6 bases and J gave up 4 bases, with 13 bases separating them. CDR3 length: 14 residues.